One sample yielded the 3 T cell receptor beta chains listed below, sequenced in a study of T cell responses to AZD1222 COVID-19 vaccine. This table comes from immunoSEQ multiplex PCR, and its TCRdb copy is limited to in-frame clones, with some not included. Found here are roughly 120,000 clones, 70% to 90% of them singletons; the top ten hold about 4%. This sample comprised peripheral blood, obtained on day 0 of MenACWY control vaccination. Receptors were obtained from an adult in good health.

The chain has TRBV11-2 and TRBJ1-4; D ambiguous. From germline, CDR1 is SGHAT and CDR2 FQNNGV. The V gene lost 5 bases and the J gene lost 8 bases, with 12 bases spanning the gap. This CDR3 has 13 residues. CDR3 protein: CASSDPGPEKLFF. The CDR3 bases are TGTGCCAGCAGCGACCCAGGACCCGAAAAACTGTTTTTT.

The CDR3 is CASSLLGGQNIQYF. CDR3 nucleotides: TGTGCCAGCAGCTTACTCGGGGGCCAAAACATTCAGTACTTC. This sequence joins TRBV11-2 and TRBJ2-4; D assignment may be TRBD1 or TRBD2 (6 bases each). CDR3 size: 14 residues. V shed 2 bases and J shed 5 bases, with 10 bases lying between them. Per germline, CDR1 SGHAT and CDR2 FQNNGV.

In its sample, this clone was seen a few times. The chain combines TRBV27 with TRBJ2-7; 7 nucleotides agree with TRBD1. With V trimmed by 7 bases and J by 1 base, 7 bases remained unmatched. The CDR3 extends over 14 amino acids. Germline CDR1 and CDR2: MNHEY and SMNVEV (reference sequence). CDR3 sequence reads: CASKTGVLSYEQYF. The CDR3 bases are TGTGCCAGCAAAACAGGGGTACTATCCTACGAGCAGTACTTC.